This T cell receptor (beta chain) was recorded in a study of T cells in localized non-small cell lung cancer. General observations from the study: It remains possible that heterogeneity exists, since only one tumor region was sequenced. Longer survival (overall) was linked to higher T cell density in blood. Measurement of T cell clonality placed uninvolved adjacent lung highest, above the level in tumor. Adjacent lung held a median roughly 50 of the top 100 tumor clones.

The CDR3 covers 13 residues. CDR1 and CDR2 from the germline V gene are SGDLS and YYNGEE. V dropped 0 bases and J dropped 7 bases, with 11 bases sitting between them. Comments on this clone: The target antigen is unknown.

Assay: immunoSEQ multiplex PCR; the TCRdb copy retains only in-frame clones and omits some. The table includes over 55,000 clones, under 90% detected once. The V and J genes are TRBV9 and TRBJ2-7; possibly TRBD2 for D (5 bases). The source is a woman between 40 and 69 years old with stage I lung adenocarcinoma. The sample consisted of peripheral blood, taken before any cancer treatment. The CDR3 here is CASSVGGFEEQYF. DNA for the CDR3: TGTGCCAGCAGCGTAGGAGGGTTTGAGGAGCAGTACTTC.